This section outlines one TCR beta chain sequence together with its context. Its antigen is not identified. CDR1 and CDR2 (germline): SEHNR, FQNEAQ (reference sequence). The CDR3 consists of 13 residues. V gave up 3 bases and J gave up 11 bases, with 14 bases separating them. In the PCR, 60 Vbeta and 13 Jbeta primers were used. The assay was immunoSEQ multiplex PCR, and TCRdb's table has in-frame clones only and misses some. The sample has around 90,000 clones, 78% seen once. The record originates from a study of cytomegalovirus exposure and HLA in healthy donors. Findings and caveats of the study: Further analysis, carried out later, found HLA-associated TCR beta chains more clonally expanded than equally common other chains.

Material: PBMCs. V usage is TRBV7-9 and J usage is TRBJ1-5; no definite D call. The receptor's source is a woman aged 40 to 50 in good health and CMV-seronegative. CDR3 in DNA: TGTGCCAGCAGCTTCACCAGCCCGGGAGCCCAGCATTTT. It is translated as CASSFTSPGAQHF.